This TCR beta chain was found in a study of blood T cell repertoires in COVID-19. Study-wide background: Sources were T cells, B-cell-depleted T cells, or PBMCs; the material itself was cDNA or gDNA.

In the original workflow: The assay estimated nucleated cells by amplifying reference gene primers. Profiling relied on immunoSEQ multiplex PCR, and the TCRdb table lists in-frame clones only, not all of them. Clone size and V and J calls were adopted from that table, with D and trimming inferred from the DNA. The sample consists of over 250,000 clones, around 87% of them appearing once. The CDR3 is made up of 16 amino acids. V lost 5 bases to trimming and J lost 6 bases; unmatched junction nucleotides: 11. In germline, CDR1 is MNHEY, CDR2 SMNVEV (reference sequence). The receptor comes from a woman in her forties or fifties with acute or convalescent COVID-19. This sequence joins TRBV27 and TRBJ2-2, with TRBD2 matching 8 bases. The source material was peripheral blood. CDR3 sequence: CASSAYAGGSAGELFF. The CDR3 nucleotides are TGTGCCAGCAGTGCATATGCGGGAGGAAGCGCCGGGGAGCTGTTTTTT.